The 15 T cell receptor beta chains reported below all come from one sample, sequenced in a study of response to subunit inactivated influenza vaccine. From the RT-PCR reads, TCRdb called clonotypes with MiXCR, one entry per CDR3 protein. The sample gives approximately 570,000 distinct CDR3 sequences, 7.6% of which show up once; 10% to 15% is in the top ten. Sequencing was performed on PBMCs from blood, taken 23 to 25 months after vaccination. The receptors derive from a man in his fifties or sixties who received an inactivated influenza vaccine.

This clonotype came up a few times. Here the CDR3 reads CSARDHNEQFF. The DNA for the CDR3 is TGCAGCGCCAGGGACCACAATGAGCAGTTCTTC. V gene TRBV29-1 combines with J gene TRBJ2-1; D possibly uses TRBD1 or TRBD2 (5 bases each). The germline gives CDR1 SQVTM, CDR2 ANQGSEA. V gave up 7 bases and J gave up 5 bases, with 9 bases separating them. CDR3 length equals 11 residues.

The chain recombines TRBV6-1 with TRBJ1-4; a weak D match, TRBD1 (6 bases). V was pared by 9 bases and J by 5 bases, with 22 bases between. CDR3 size: 16 residues. Germline V CDR1 and CDR2: MNHNS, SASEGT. The CDR3 bases are TGTGCCAGTCGCCACACAACAGGGAGGGCAAATGAAAAACTGTTTTTT. It specifies CASRHTTGRANEKLFF.

V gene TRBV20-1 combines with J gene TRBJ2-7, with TRBD1 matching 9 bases. V gave up 2 bases and J gave up 0 bases; unmatched junction bases: 5. Germline lookup yields CDR1 DFQATT and CDR2 SNEGSKA (reference sequence). CDR3 length: 15 residues. The CDR3 sequence is CSARTGTGFSYEQYF. The CDR3, as DNA: TGCAGTGCTAGAACCGGGACAGGGTTCTCCTACGAGCAGTACTTC.

At least ten counts were recorded for this clonotype. The CDR3 sequence: CASNRELNTEAFF. The CDR3 DNA sequence: TGTGCCAGCAACCGGGAGTTGAACACTGAAGCTTTCTTT. The chain couples TRBV14 to TRBJ1-1; D is uncertain. Germline values: CDR1 SGHDN, CDR2 FVKESK. V lost 7 bases to trimming and J lost 0 bases, with 9 bases between them. The CDR3 is 13 amino acids.

This clonotype was seen a few times. The chain has TRBV3-1 and TRBJ1-2; no reliable D call. The germline V and J ends were trimmed by 0 bases and 2 bases, with 7 bases remaining between them. The CDR3 is made up of 14 amino acids. Germline V gene data show CDR1 as LGHDT and CDR2 as YNNKEL (reference sequence). The DNA of the CDR3 is TGTGCCAGCAGCCAAGATCAACGGAACTATGGCTACACCTTC. This encodes CASSQDQRNYGYTF. Variable domain in full (rest from reference TRBV3-1 and TRBJ1-2): DTAVSQTPKYLVTQMGNDKSIKCEQNLGHDTMYWYKQDSKKFLKIMFSYNNKELIINETVPNRFSPKSPDKAHLNLHINSLELGDSAVYFCASSQDQRNYGYTFGSGTRLTVV.

This clonotype showed up just a few times. The chain carries TRBV12-3 or TRBV12-4 and TRBJ2-2; D uncertain. With 1 base removed from V and 4 bases from J, the gap between germline ends came to 10 bases. The CDR3 has 15 residues. CDR3 in amino acids: CASSLGGVLTGELFF. DNA for the CDR3: TGTGCCAGCAGTTTAGGTGGGGTGCTCACCGGGGAGCTGTTTTTT.

The chain couples TRBV6-2 or TRBV6-3 to TRBJ2-5; D might be TRBD1 or TRBD2, each matching 5 bases. Per germline, CDR1 MNHEY and CDR2 SVGEGT. V lost 2 bases, J lost 2 bases, and 15 bases lay in between. CDR3 length equals 16 residues. The CDR3, as DNA: TGTGCCAGCAGTTACGAACCGGGACGGATACAAGAGACCCAGTACTTC. Amino acids: CASSYEPGRIQETQYF.

This clonotype was detected many times. The V gene is TRBV3-1, the J gene TRBJ1-4; D gene uncertain. V was trimmed by 5 bases and J by 16 bases, leaving 17 bases between them. CDR1 is LGHDT and CDR2 is YNNKEL in the germline V gene (reference sequence). This CDR3 spans 12 amino acids. CDR3 region: CASSGRGGGPFF. Here the CDR3 DNA reads TGTGCCAGCAGCGGCCGCGGAGGCGGTCCGTTTTTT.

In its sample, this clonotype was seen a few times. V usage is TRBV10-2 and J usage is TRBJ2-7; tentative D call: TRBD2 (7 bases). Trimming shortened V by 3 bases and J by 3 bases, and 15 bases separated the two germline ends. Per the germline V gene, CDR1 is WSHSY and CDR2 is SAAADI. The CDR3 spans 15 residues. CDR3 bases: TGCGCCAGCAGTGATTCCGGGGGGCGAGTCTACGAGCAGTACTTC. Amino acid sequence: CASSDSGGRVYEQYF.

About this clonotype itself: A much larger clone lies a single base off, so this may be a read error. The CDR3 coding sequence is TGTGCCACCAGTGATTTGAAGGGGTCTGCCTACAATGAGCAGTTCTTC. Its translation: CATSDLKGSAYNEQFF. The J gene is TRBJ2-1, the V gene TRBV24-1; maybe TRBD1 (5 bases). Germline CDR1 and CDR2: KGHDR and SFDVKD. This CDR3 has 16 residues. V gave up 0 bases and J gave up 2 bases, with 10 bases separating them.

In its sample, this clonotype was seen a few times. The V gene is TRBV5-1, the J gene TRBJ2-5; D not resolved. The CDR3 totals 14 residues. V lost 0 bases to trimming and J lost 5 bases, with 11 bases between them. Germline-derived CDR1 and CDR2 are SGHRS and YFSETQ. CDR3 amino acids: CASSLAAIRETQYF. The DNA for the CDR3 is TGCGCCAGCAGCTTGGCGGCTATCCGTGAGACCCAGTACTTC.

This CDR3 is CSARDRTGSREKLFF. As DNA, the CDR3 is TGCAGTGCTAGAGATCGGACAGGGTCAAGGGAAAAACTGTTTTTT. This rearrangement joins TRBV20-1 to TRBJ1-4; 8 nucleotides align to TRBD1. The CDR3 loop spans 15 amino acids. CDR1 and CDR2 from the germline V gene are DFQATT and SNEGSKA (reference sequence). J was trimmed by 8 bases and V by 0 bases; bases with no gene match: 8.

The V call is TRBV5-5, the J call TRBJ2-7; no reliable D call. The CDR3 totals 14 residues. Per the germline V gene, CDR1 is SGHKS and CDR2 is YYEKEE (reference sequence). V was pared by 1 base and J by 4 bases, with 12 bases between. The CDR3 spells CASSLLQTLYEQYF. The CDR3 nucleotides read TGTGCCAGCAGCTTGCTCCAGACACTTTACGAGCAGTACTTC.

This clonotype has only a few counts. CDR3 DNA sequence: TGTGCCAGCAGTGAGACCGGGACAGGGTTCTACGAGCAGTACTTC. Translated, it gives CASSETGTGFYEQYF. This chain uses TRBV6-2 or TRBV6-3 with TRBJ2-7; 9 positions agree with TRBD1. This CDR3 comprises 15 residues. The V and J ends lost 5 bases and 3 bases, in that order; junction bases with no gene match: 8. Looked up from germline, CDR1 is MNHEY and CDR2 is SVGEGT.

A few counts support this clonotype. The J gene is TRBJ2-1, the V gene TRBV7-9; D is undetermined. CDR1 is SEHNR, CDR2 FQNEAQ, per germline (reference sequence). The CDR3 sequence is 14 residues long. V was pared by 5 bases and J by 6 bases, with 14 bases between. CDR3 residues: CASSPGWIGNEQFF. DNA of the CDR3: TGTGCCAGCAGCCCCGGCTGGATTGGCAATGAGCAGTTCTTC.